This is a list of T cell receptor beta chains from one sample in a study of blood T cell repertoires in COVID-19. Only in-frame clones appear in the TCRdb table, and some are missing; sequencing was by immunoSEQ multiplex PCR. The table lists 85,000 to 95,000 clones, about 83% of them singletons. The specimen sequenced was peripheral blood. The receptors were sampled from a human donor in a cohort sampled during active COVID-19. Each CDR3 is given with its conserved first and last residue. D genes are given only for firm matches. Some rows mark clone size as missing; the rest say once, few, many or name a class of expanded clone.

d_call	j_call	v_call	clone_size	cdr3_aa	cdr3_nt
TRBD2	TRBJ2-1	TRBV19	.	CASSTRAGGTGNEQFF	TGTGCCAGTAGTACTAGAGCGGGAGGCACGGGGAATGAGCAGTTCTTC
.	TRBJ2-7	TRBV20-1	.	CSARDHWEQYF	TGCAGTGCTAGAGATCACTGGGAGCAGTACTTC
.	TRBJ2-3	TRBV5-4	.	CASSPDSSTDTQYF	TGTGCCAGCAGCCCGGACAGTAGCACAGATACGCAGTATTTT
TRBD1	TRBJ1-4	TRBV11-2	.	CASSLGGQGGEKLFF	TGTGCCAGCAGCTTAGGGGGACAGGGCGGTGAAAAACTGTTTTTT
TRBD2	TRBJ2-1	TRBV5-1	.	CASSLGGGINEQFF	TGCGCCAGCAGCTTGGGCGGGGGAATCAATGAGCAGTTCTTC
TRBD1	TRBJ2-7	TRBV12-3/TRBV12-4	many	CASSLGQGREQYF	TGTGCCAGCAGTTTGGGACAGGGGAGGGAGCAGTACTTC
TRBD1	TRBJ1-2	TRBV6-5	.	CASSYSTGGHGYTF	TGTGCCAGCAGTTACTCAACAGGGGGCCATGGCTACACCTTC
TRBD2	TRBJ2-1	TRBV27	.	CASSSTSGREYNEQFF	TGTGCCAGCAGTTCGACTAGCGGGAGGGAATACAATGAGCAGTTCTTC
TRBD2	TRBJ2-2	TRBV4-2	.	CASRAASGNTGELFF	TGTGCCAGCAGGGCGGCTAGCGGGAACACCGGGGAGCTGTTTTTT
.	TRBJ1-2	TRBV6-6	.	CASSPDGQIYGYTF	TGTGCCAGCAGCCCGGACGGACAGATCTATGGCTACACCTTC
.	TRBJ1-2	TRBV14	.	CASSQATVNYGYTF	TGTGCCAGCAGCCAAGCAACGGTGAACTATGGCTACACCTTC
TRBD1	TRBJ2-2	TRBV2	.	CASRETGDWSGELFF	TGTGCCAGCAGGGAAACAGGGGATTGGTCCGGGGAGCTGTTTTTT
TRBD2	TRBJ2-1	TRBV9	.	CASSQGRGVYNEQFF	TGTGCCAGCAGCCAAGGGCGGGGGGTTTACAATGAGCAGTTCTTC
.	TRBJ1-1	TRBV14	.	CASSQFVAAEAFF	TGTGCCAGCAGCCAATTCGTGGCCGCTGAAGCTTTCTTT
TRBD2	TRBJ2-1	TRBV5-6	.	CASSSPPGLAANENFF	TGTGCCAGCAGCTCACCCCCGGGACTAGCGGCCAATGAGAACTTCTTC
.	TRBJ2-7	TRBV5-1	.	CASSRSTAYEQYF	TGCGCCAGCAGCAGATCTACAGCCTACGAGCAGTACTTC
.	TRBJ1-1	TRBV6-6	.	CASSFGAQDTEAFF	TGTGCCAGCAGTTTTGGGGCGCAGGACACTGAAGCTTTCTTT
.	TRBJ2-3	TRBV9	once	CASSVGTGMDTQYF	TGTGCCAGCAGCGTAGGAACAGGGATGGATACGCAGTATTTT
.	TRBJ2-5	TRBV3-1/TRBV3-2	.	CASSPLGQGETQYF	TGTGCCAGCAGTCCCCTGGGACAAGGCGAGACCCAGTACTTC
TRBD2	TRBJ2-1	TRBV9	once	CASSALAALGNEQFF	TGTGCCAGCAGCGCACTAGCGGCATTAGGCAATGAGCAGTTCTTC
.	TRBJ1-2	TRBV24-1	.	CATSDSRWASGYTF	TGTGCCACCAGTGACTCCCGCTGGGCAAGTGGCTACACCTTC
TRBD1	TRBJ2-5	TRBV19	.	CASSIDFSRGQDLETQYF	TGTGCCAGTAGTATCGATTTCTCTCGGGGACAGGATTTAGAGACCCAGTACTTC
.	TRBJ2-7	TRBV12-3/TRBV12-4	.	CASSTQGYEQYF	TGTGCCAGCAGTACACAGGGTTACGAGCAGTACTTC
.	TRBJ1-2	TRBV18	.	CASSPPGNYGYTF	TGTGCCAGCTCACCCCCGGGTAACTATGGCTACACCTTC
TRBD2	TRBJ2-7	TRBV6-5	.	CASSYGPSGGANEQYF	TGTGCCAGCAGTTACGGCCCTAGCGGGGGGGCTAATGAGCAGTACTTC
TRBD1	TRBJ1-2	TRBV5-4	.	CASSLQGNYGYTF	TGTGCCAGCAGCTTACAGGGGAACTATGGCTACACCTTC
.	TRBJ2-7	TRBV7-2	once	CATGQGGGYEQYF	TGTGCCACCGGGCAGGGAGGGGGCTACGAGCAGTACTTC
.	TRBJ2-7	TRBV5-1	.	CASSSDSYSYEQYF	TGCGCCAGCAGCTCGGACTCTTATTCTTACGAGCAGTACTTC
TRBD1	TRBJ1-5	TRBV7-8	.	CASSLARTGEDQPQHF	TGTGCCAGCAGCTTAGCGAGGACAGGGGAAGATCAGCCCCAGCATTTT
TRBD1	TRBJ1-5	TRBV5-6	.	CASSWAGGQPQHF	TGTGCCAGCAGCTGGGCAGGGGGGCAGCCCCAGCATTTT
TRBD1	TRBJ2-2	TRBV18	.	CASSTQGANTGELFF	TGTGCCAGCTCAACCCAGGGGGCAAACACCGGGGAGCTGTTTTTT
.	TRBJ1-5	TRBV6-2/TRBV6-3	.	CASSSIRTEASWGNQPQHF	TGTGCCAGCAGTTCTATTAGGACAGAGGCAAGTTGGGGCAATCAGCCCCAGCATTTT
TRBD1	TRBJ1-2	TRBV11-2	.	CASTLTGDGYTF	TGTGCCAGCACCTTGACAGGGGATGGCTACACCTTC
TRBD1	TRBJ2-7	TRBV23-1	.	CASSQFRDRGLDEQYF	TGCGCCAGCAGTCAATTCCGGGACAGGGGCCTCGACGAGCAGTACTTC
TRBD2	TRBJ2-3	TRBV7-3	.	CASSFSGRAEDTQYF	TGTGCCAGCAGCTTTAGCGGGAGGGCCGAAGATACGCAGTATTTT
TRBD2	TRBJ2-1	TRBV27	.	CASSDGLAGVNEQFF	TGTGCCAGCAGTGACGGACTAGCGGGAGTTAATGAGCAGTTCTTC
.	TRBJ1-4	TRBV14	.	CASSLQGVNEKLFF	TGTGCCAGCAGCCTACAGGGAGTGAATGAAAAACTGTTTTTT
.	TRBJ2-2	TRBV4-3	.	CASSQDPYTGELFF	TGCGCCAGCAGCCAAGATCCCTACACCGGGGAGCTGTTTTTT
TRBD1	TRBJ1-5	TRBV7-2	.	CASSIIYGTANQPQHF	TGTGCCAGCAGCATAATCTACGGGACAGCCAATCAGCCCCAGCATTTT
.	TRBJ2-3	TRBV5-5	.	CASSLYSTDTQYF	TGTGCCAGCAGCTTATATAGCACAGATACGCAGTATTTT
.	TRBJ2-1	TRBV2	.	CASSELGALSPRDNEQFF	TGTGCCAGCAGTGAATTAGGGGCCTTATCCCCCCGCGACAATGAGCAGTTCTTC
.	TRBJ2-7	TRBV4-3	.	CASSQEPGDTYEQYF	TGCGCCAGCAGCCAAGAACCCGGGGATACCTACGAGCAGTACTTC
.	TRBJ2-2	TRBV15	.	CATSRAQGGTGELFF	TGTGCCACCAGCAGAGCCCAAGGGGGCACCGGGGAGCTGTTTTTT
TRBD1	TRBJ2-7	TRBV28	.	CASSPVGQGTFYEQYF	TGTGCCAGCAGTCCCGTGGGACAGGGGACTTTCTACGAGCAGTACTTC
.	TRBJ1-3	TRBV21-1	.	CASISGRRSGNTIYF	TGTGCCAGCATAAGCGGACGGCGCTCTGGAAACACCATATATTTT
TRBD1	TRBJ1-2	TRBV6-6	once	CATDREGLYGYTF	TGTGCCACCGACAGGGAAGGGCTCTATGGCTACACCTTC
.	TRBJ2-5	TRBV7-2	.	CASSGAPQETQYF	TGTGCCAGCAGCGGGGCACCTCAGGAGACCCAGTACTTC
TRBD1	TRBJ2-5	TRBV9	.	CASSGGGTGRGETQYF	TGTGCCAGCAGCGGGGGCGGGACAGGGCGAGGTGAGACCCAGTACTTC
.	TRBJ2-1	TRBV6-5	.	CASSRTADTYNEQFF	TGTGCCAGCAGTCGGACAGCCGATACCTACAATGAGCAGTTCTTC
TRBD2	TRBJ2-3	TRBV9	.	CASSPGGGGPADTQYF	TGTGCCAGCTCCCCTGGCGGGGGGGGGCCAGCGGATACGCAGTATTTT
TRBD2	TRBJ2-7	TRBV7-8	.	CASSRRTSGNYEQYF	TGTGCCAGCAGCCGGCGGACTAGCGGGAATTACGAGCAGTACTTC
.	TRBJ1-1	TRBV11-3	.	CASSLGGNAFF	TGTGCCAGCAGCCTGGGGGGTAACGCTTTCTTT
.	TRBJ2-5	TRBV5-1	once	CASSDLARETQYF	TGCGCCAGCAGCGACCTAGCTCGGGAGACCCAGTACTTC